A single sample gave rise to the 7 T cell receptor beta chains below, sequenced in a study of T cell responses to AZD1222 COVID-19 vaccine. Profiled with immunoSEQ multiplex PCR; TCRdb holds only in-frame clones, not every one. The table records 140,000 to 150,000 clones, 92% of them present only once. The source was peripheral blood, collected 28 days after the second AZD1222 dose. All receptors derive from an adult who received the AZD1222 COVID-19 vaccine.

The CDR3 reads CASSIPRQGSKNIQYF. CDR3 coding DNA: TGTGCCAGCAGCATCCCCAGACAGGGGTCCAAAAACATTCAGTACTTC. The gene calls are TRBV21-1 and TRBJ2-4; the DNA was not compared with TRBD1, the D call given in the table. TRBV21-1 is a pseudogene. CDR3 length equals 16 residues.

This clone was detected only a few times. This CDR3 is CASSLMWDTEAFF. CDR3 sequence (DNA): TGTGCCAGCAGTTTAATGTGGGACACTGAAGCTTTCTTT. The chain is built from TRBV27 and TRBJ1-1; no definite D call. Germline V gene data show CDR1 as MNHEY and CDR2 as SMNVEV (reference sequence). The CDR3 loop spans 13 amino acids. Trimming left V 2 bases short and J 3 bases short, with 7 bases between.

The chain combines TRBV10-3 with TRBJ1-2; D is unresolved. Germline assignment: CDR1 ENHRY and CDR2 SYGVKD. The germline V and J ends were trimmed by 4 bases and 0 bases, with 12 bases remaining between them. The CDR3 runs 15 residues. CDR3 loop: CAISAGGGSNYGYTF. CDR3 nucleotide sequence: TGTGCCATCAGTGCGGGAGGAGGGTCTAACTATGGCTACACCTTC.

This clone was seen a single time. The J gene is TRBJ1-2, the V gene TRBV24-1; D remains unclear. V was pared by 4 bases and J by 7 bases, with 18 bases between. This CDR3 has 15 amino acids. From germline, CDR1 is KGHDR and CDR2 SFDVKD. CDR3 protein: CATSDRSGISLGYTF. CDR3 in DNA: TGTGCCACCAGTGACCGCTCGGGGATCTCGCTTGGCTACACCTTC.

The chain joins TRBV15 to TRBJ1-1; 9 bases match TRBD1. The CDR3 spans 14 residues. Trimming at V came to 3 bases and at J to 4 bases, leaving 3 bases not matched to a gene. Germline V lookup: CDR1 LNHNV, CDR2 YYDKDF (reference sequence). The CDR3 region has the DNA TGTGCCACCAGCAGGGACAGGGGAGCCACTGAAGCTTTCTTT. Translating it yields CATSRDRGATEAFF.

This chain links TRBV3-1 (or the pseudogene TRBV3-2) with TRBJ1-3; perhaps TRBD1 as D (5 bases). Germline values: CDR1 LGHDT, CDR2 YNNKEL (reference sequence). The CDR3 has 15 residues. V lost 3 bases to trimming and J lost 0 bases, with 9 bases between them. In nucleotides, the CDR3 is TGTGCCAGCAGCCAGACAGCTTTCTCTGGAAACACCATATATTTT. This encodes CASSQTAFSGNTIYF.

The rearrangement uses TRBV7-9 and TRBJ2-1; 8 bases map to TRBD2. V was pared by 2 bases and J by 4 bases, with 13 bases of the junction left unmatched. Germline V gene data show CDR1 as SEHNR and CDR2 as FQNEAQ (reference sequence). The CDR3 is 18 residues long. The CDR3 sequence is CASSLTETSDVHYNEQFF. The DNA for the CDR3 is TGTGCCAGCAGCTTAACGGAGACTAGCGACGTTCATTACAATGAGCAGTTCTTC.